This T cell receptor beta chain stems from a study of OX40 agonist ivuxolimab in advanced cancers. Broadly, across the study: The costimulatory receptor OX40 (CD134) was targeted by ivuxolimab, a fully human IgG2 agonistic monoclonal antibody. Intravenous ivuxolimab was administered to patients every 2 weeks at six dose levels: 0.01, 0.1, 0.3, 1.5, 3 and 10 mg/kg. Of the roughly 51 dose-escalation patients, hepatocellular carcinoma was present in around 20, melanoma in approximately 15, renal cell carcinoma in 9 and head and neck cancer in 9. The dose-escalation cohort was about 83% male with a mean age of approximately 60 years, ranging from about 20 to 80. Prior anti-PD-1, anti-PD-L1 or anti-CTLA-4 therapy was permitted, and less than 45% of dose-escalation patients had received checkpoint inhibitors. Three dose-escalation patients achieved partial responses, one with hepatocellular carcinoma and two with cutaneous melanoma. The purpose of peripheral TCRbeta sequencing was to test whether ivuxolimab changed TCR sequence diversity and led to clonal T-cell expansion. The paper reports the monotherapy dose-escalation portion (N ≈ 50 patients) of the phase I ivuxolimab trial. What the research found in general, with its limitations: Which antigens the clonally expanded peripheral T cells were specific for was not determined. Low levels of normalized T-cell clonal expansion were also seen in some patients who did not respond. After ivuxolimab, more expanded clones were found on average in CD8+ T cells than in CD4+ T cells. In the 0.1-3.0 mg/kg groups, partial responders were among the patients with the lowest normalized peripheral clonal expansion, particularly in CD8+ T cells. At doses of 0.1 to 3.0 mg/kg, clonal expansion of both CD4+ and CD8+ T cells in blood was seen between baseline and week 6.

Worth noting for this clone: Its binding antigen is unknown. Base quality data are lacking; no much larger clone is found one base away. The sample contains more than one DNA sequence encoding this CDR3.

Genomic DNA was isolated from the sorted cells so that the TCRbeta CDR3 region could be sequenced. The immunoSEQ Assay was used to sequence the TCRbeta CDR3 regions. In TCRdb, the immuneACCESS table is reduced to in-frame sequences with V and J assigned. These tables do not hold every clone; where another copy was compared, an unresolved V gene accounts for under half, and the others remain unexplained. Counted in this sample were some 80,000 clones; roughly 87% of them appeared once. 0.6% to 0.8% of the sample lies in the top ten. Patients with a history of autoimmune disease or receiving systemic immunosuppression were excluded from the trial. Peripheral blood for TCR sequencing was collected from all dose cohorts at baseline, on cycle 4 day 1, and on cycle 7 day 1. Samples were obtained from an open-label, multicenter, first-in-human phase I dose-escalation trial of ivuxolimab. Adults with locally advanced or metastatic melanoma, renal cell carcinoma, hepatocellular carcinoma or head and neck squamous cell carcinoma were enrolled in the trial. Before TCR sequencing, CD4+ and CD8+ T cells were separately sorted from peripheral blood.

The clonotype originates from an adult with an advanced solid tumor such as melanoma, head and neck, liver or kidney cancer. The input for sequencing was CD4+ or CD8+ T cells sorted from blood, taken in a trial of the OX40 agonist ivuxolimab.

The CDR3 region: CASSVGSSGNTIYF. The nucleotides are TGTGCCAGCAGCGTAGGGAGCTCTGGAAACACCATATATTTT. In this chain, TRBV9 is recombined with TRBJ1-3, with no confident D gene call. Taken from cysteine to phenylalanine, the CDR3 has 14 residues. The read is trimmed to its CDR3 DNA, 42 bases read in frame from base 1. V is pared back by 0 bases and J by 0 bases, with 4 bases lying between the germline termini. The germline V gene supplies CDR1 SGDLS and CDR2 YYNGEE.